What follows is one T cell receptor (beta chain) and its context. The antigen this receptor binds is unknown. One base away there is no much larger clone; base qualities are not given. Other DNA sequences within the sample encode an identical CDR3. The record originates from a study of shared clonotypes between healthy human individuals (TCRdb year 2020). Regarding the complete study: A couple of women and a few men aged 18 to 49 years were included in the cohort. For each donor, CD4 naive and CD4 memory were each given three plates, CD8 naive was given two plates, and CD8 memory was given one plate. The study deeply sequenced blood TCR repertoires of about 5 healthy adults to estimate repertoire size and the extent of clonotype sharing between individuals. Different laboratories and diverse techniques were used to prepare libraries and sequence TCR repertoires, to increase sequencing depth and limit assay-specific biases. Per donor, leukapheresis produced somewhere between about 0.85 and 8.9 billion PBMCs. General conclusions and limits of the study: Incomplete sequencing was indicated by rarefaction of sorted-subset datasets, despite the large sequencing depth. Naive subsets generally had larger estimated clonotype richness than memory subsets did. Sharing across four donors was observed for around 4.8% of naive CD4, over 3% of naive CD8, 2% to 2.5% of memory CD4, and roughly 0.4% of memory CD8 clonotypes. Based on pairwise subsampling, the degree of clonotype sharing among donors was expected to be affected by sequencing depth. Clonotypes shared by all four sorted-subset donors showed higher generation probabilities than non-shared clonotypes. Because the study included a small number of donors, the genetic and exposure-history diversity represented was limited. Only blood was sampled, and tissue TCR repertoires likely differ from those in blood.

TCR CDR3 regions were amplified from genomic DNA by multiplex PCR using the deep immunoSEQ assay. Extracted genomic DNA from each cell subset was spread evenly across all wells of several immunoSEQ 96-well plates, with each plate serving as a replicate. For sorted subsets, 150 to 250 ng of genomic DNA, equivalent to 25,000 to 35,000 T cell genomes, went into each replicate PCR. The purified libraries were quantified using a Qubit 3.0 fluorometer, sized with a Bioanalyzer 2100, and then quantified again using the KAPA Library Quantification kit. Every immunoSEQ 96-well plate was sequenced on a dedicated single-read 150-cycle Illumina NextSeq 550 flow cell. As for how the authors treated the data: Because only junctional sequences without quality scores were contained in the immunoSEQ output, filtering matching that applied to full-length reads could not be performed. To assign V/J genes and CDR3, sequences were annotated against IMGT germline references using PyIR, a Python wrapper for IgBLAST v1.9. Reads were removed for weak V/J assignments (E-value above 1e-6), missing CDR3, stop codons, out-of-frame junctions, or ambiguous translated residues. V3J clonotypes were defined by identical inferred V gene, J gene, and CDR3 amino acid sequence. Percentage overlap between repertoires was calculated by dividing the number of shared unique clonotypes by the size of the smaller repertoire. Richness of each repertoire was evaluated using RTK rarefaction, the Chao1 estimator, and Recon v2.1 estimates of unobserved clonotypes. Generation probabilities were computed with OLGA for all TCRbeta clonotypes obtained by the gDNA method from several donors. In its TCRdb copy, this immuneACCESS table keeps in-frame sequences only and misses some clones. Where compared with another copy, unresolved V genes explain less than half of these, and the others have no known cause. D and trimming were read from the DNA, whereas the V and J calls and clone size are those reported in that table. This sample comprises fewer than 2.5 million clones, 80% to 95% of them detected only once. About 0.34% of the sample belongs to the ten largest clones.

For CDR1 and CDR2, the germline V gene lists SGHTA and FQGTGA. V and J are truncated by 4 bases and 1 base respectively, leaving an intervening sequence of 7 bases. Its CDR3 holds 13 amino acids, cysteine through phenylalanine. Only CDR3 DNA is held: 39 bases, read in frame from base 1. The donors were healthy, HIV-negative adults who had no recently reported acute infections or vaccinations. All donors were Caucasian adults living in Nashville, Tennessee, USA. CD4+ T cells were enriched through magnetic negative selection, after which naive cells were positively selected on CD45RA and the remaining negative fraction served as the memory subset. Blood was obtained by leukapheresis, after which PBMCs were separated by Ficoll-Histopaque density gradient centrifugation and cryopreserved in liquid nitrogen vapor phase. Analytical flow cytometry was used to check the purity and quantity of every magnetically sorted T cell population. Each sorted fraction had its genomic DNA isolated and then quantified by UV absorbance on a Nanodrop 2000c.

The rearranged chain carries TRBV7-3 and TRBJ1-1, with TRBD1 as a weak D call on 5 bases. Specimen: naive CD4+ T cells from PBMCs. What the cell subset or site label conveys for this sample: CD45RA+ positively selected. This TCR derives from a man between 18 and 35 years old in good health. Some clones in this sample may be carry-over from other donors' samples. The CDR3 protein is CASSWRGNTEAFF. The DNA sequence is TGTGCCAGCAGCTGGAGGGGGAACACTGAAGCTTTCTTT. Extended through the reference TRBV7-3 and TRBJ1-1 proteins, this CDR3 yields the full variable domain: GAGVSQTPSNKVTEKGKYVELRCDPISGHTALYWYRQSLGQGPEFLIYFQGTGAADDSGLPNDRFFAVRPEGSVSTLKIQRTERGDSAVYLCASSWRGNTEAFFGQGTRLTVV.